The 18 T cell receptor beta chains given below trace back to one sample, sequenced in a study of CD8+CD57+ T cells in acquired aplastic anemia. Genomic DNA constituted the template upon which TCR beta VDJ and CDR3 profiling was performed. Each CDR3 protein is one row after TCRdb ran MiXCR on the reads. The table records 400,000 to 450,000 distinct CDR3 sequences, 60% to 80% of them present only once. The sequenced sample consisted of sorted CD4+, CD8+, or CD8+CD57+ T cells (not recorded which) from PBMCs. The receptor source for this set is a human donor in good health, serving as a control.

The V gene is TRBV7-2, the J gene TRBJ2-7; D might be TRBD2 (6 bases). Germline loops: CDR1 SGHTA, CDR2 FQGNSA. Trimming removed 1 base at V and 6 bases at J, with 13 bases between. The CDR3 runs to 14 residues. CDR3 amino acids: CASSLGVAVSEQYF. CDR3 sequence (DNA): TGTGCCAGCAGCTTAGGGGTAGCGGTCTCCGAGCAGTACTTC.

This clonotype was seen many times. The chain employs TRBV5-5 and TRBJ1-1; a possible D gene is TRBD1 (5 bases). Trimming left V 2 bases short and J 1 base short, with 6 bases between. Germline V CDR1 and CDR2: SGHKS, YYEKEE (reference sequence). The CDR3 totals 13 residues. The CDR3: CASSFGANTEAFF. CDR3 nucleotides: TGTGCCAGCAGCTTTGGGGCGAACACTGAAGCTTTCTTT.

V is TRBV5-8 and J is TRBJ2-1, with D tentatively TRBD2 (6 bases). V shed 4 bases and J shed 1 base, with 12 bases lying between them. The CDR3 runs to 15 residues. CDR1 and CDR2 (germline): SGHTS, YDEGEE. DNA for the CDR3: TGTGCCAGCAGCGTCGGGGGACCGTCCTACAATGAGCAGTTCTTC. Its translation is CASSVGGPSYNEQFF.

This clonotype was counted at least ten times. This rearrangement joins TRBV11-2 to TRBJ2-5; possibly TRBD2 for D (5 bases). CDR3 length equals 15 residues. CDR1 is SGHAT and CDR2 is FQNNGV in the germline V gene. Trimming pared 4 bases from V and 4 bases from J, leaving 16 bases between. The CDR3 sequence: CASSYMGSKLETQYF. CDR3 DNA sequence: TGTGCCAGCAGCTATATGGGGAGTAAGTTAGAGACCCAGTACTTC.

The CDR3 nucleotides are TGTGCCAGCAGCCTAATGGGTTGGGGCACTGAAGAGCTCCAGTACTTC. This translates into CASSLMGWGTEELQYF. The chain combines TRBV7-9 with TRBJ2-5, with a weak D call TRBD1 (5 bases). V gave up 5 bases and J gave up 10 bases, with 26 bases separating them. This CDR3 has 16 residues. In germline, CDR1 is SEHNR, CDR2 FQNEAQ (reference sequence).

Concerning this clonotype: The missing conserved phenylalanine or tryptophan at the end of this CDR3 makes a read error likely. The rearrangement joins TRBV19 to TRBJ2-5; no firm D call. Trimming took off 4 bases at V and 4 bases at J, with 13 bases between the two ends. This CDR3 is 14 amino acids long. CDR1 is LNHDA, CDR2 SQIVND, per germline (reference sequence). DNA of the CDR3: TGTGCCAGTAGTACGGGCAGGCGAGTAGAGACCCAGTACTCC. This sequence encodes CASSTGRRVETQYS.

The chain carries TRBV4-3 and TRBJ2-3; a possible D gene is TRBD1 (5 bases). Between the trimmed V and J ends, which lost 5 bases and 4 bases, there was a span of 19 bases. CDR3 length: 16 amino acids. Germline CDR1 and CDR2: LGHNA and YSLEER. The CDR3 DNA follows: TGCGCCAGCAGCGTAGCTGGGCCAGGGTCCTCAGATACGCAGTATTTT. Encoded protein: CASSVAGPGSSDTQYF.

This clonotype was counted once. A junction end diverges from the germline sequence, so it may reflect a read error. The V and J genes are TRBV9 and TRBJ2-5, with 7 positions matching TRBD1. Germline V gives CDR1 SGDLS, CDR2 YYNGEE. The CDR3 length is 13 residues. The CDR3 loop is CASSVVPRGTQDF. The CDR3 nucleotides read TGTGCCAGCAGCGTAGTCCCCAGGGGGACCCAGGACTTC.

This chain links TRBV7-2 with TRBJ2-3; TRBD2 aligns across 11 bases. Germline CDR1 is SGHTA and CDR2 is FQGNSA. CDR3 length: 15 amino acids. The V gene end was trimmed by 6 bases and the J gene end by 4 bases; junction bases not matched to a gene: 6. The CDR3 DNA reads as TGTGCCAGCAGGCTGACTAGCGGGGTCCCAGATACGCAGTATTTT. It codes for CASRLTSGVPDTQYF.

This chain links TRBV5-6 with TRBJ2-7; D gene ambiguous. Per the germline V gene, CDR1 is SGHDT and CDR2 is YYEEEE. Trimming left V 1 base short and J 4 bases short, with 12 bases between. The CDR3 length is 14 residues. The CDR3 reads CASSLIDSMYEQYF. The CDR3 bases are TGTGCCAGCAGCTTGATCGATAGCATGTACGAGCAGTACTTC.

This rearrangement joins TRBV20-1 to TRBJ1-2; TRBD1 might be the D (5 bases). V was cut by 7 bases and J by 9 bases, with 21 bases left in between. CDR3 size: 13 residues. From germline, CDR1 is DFQATT and CDR2 SNEGSKA (reference sequence). The CDR3 coding sequence is TGCAGTGTTGGAGGCAGGGACGGCCGCAGCTACACCTTC. Translating it yields CSVGGRDGRSYTF.

Note on this clonotype: Given a much more abundant clone one base away, this may be a read error. The chain is built from TRBV6-5 and TRBJ2-1, with 9 bases matching TRBD1. J was trimmed by 9 bases and V by 4 bases; bases with no gene match: 7. The germline CDR1 and CDR2 sequences are MNHEY and SVGAGI. The CDR3 is 14 residues long. For the CDR3, the DNA is TGTGCCAGCAGTTGCGGCACAGGGGGCGGTGAGCAGTTCTTC. This encodes CASSCGTGGGEQFF.

In the case of this clonotype: This may arise from a read error, as a much more abundant clone is one base away. Written as DNA, the CDR3 is TGTGCCAGCAGGGGACTTGGGGATTACACCGGGGAGCTGTTTTTT. Encoded protein: CASRGLGDYTGELFF. The chain is built from TRBV7-2 and TRBJ2-2, with D tentatively TRBD2 (6 bases). Trimming took off 6 bases at V and 3 bases at J, with 14 bases between the two ends. Germline CDR1 and CDR2: SGHTA and FQGNSA. This CDR3 region has 15 residues.

In regard to this clonotype: With a much larger clone just one base away, this may be a read error. V gene TRBV5-4 combines with J gene TRBJ2-7; 9 bases align to TRBD1. The ends lost 5 bases at V and 0 bases at J; junction bases unmatched: 12. The germline gives CDR1 SGHNT, CDR2 YYREEE (reference sequence). The CDR3 is 17 amino acids. CDR3: CASRPGTGLNGSYEQYF. The CDR3 bases are TGTGCCAGCAGACCCGGGACAGGGCTTAATGGCTCCTACGAGCAGTACTTC.

In the case of this clonotype: No conserved phenylalanine or tryptophan ends this CDR3, so it is likely a read error. No DNA is shown, since the ends of the CDR3 on it are uncertain; the CDR3 is the one TCRdb lists. The chain combines TRBV7-9 with TRBJ1-2; the D call TRBD1 from the table was never checked on the DNA. Germline V gene lookup returns CDR1 SEHNR and CDR2 FQNEAQ (reference sequence). The CDR3 comprises 13 residues, both ends counted. The CDR3: CASSLWGEQYFGP.

Of note for this clonotype: No DNA is shown, since the ends of the CDR3 on it are uncertain; the CDR3 is the one TCRdb lists. The chain has TRBV7-8 and TRBJ2-3. The CDR3 length equals 14 residues, ends included. Germline V gives CDR1 SGHVS, CDR2 FQNEAQ. CDR3 loop: CASSSARSSYTFGF.

This clonotype was found a few times. The V gene is TRBV24-1, the J gene TRBJ1-3, with D uncertain. This CDR3 has 13 amino acids. The V end lost 11 bases, the J end lost 4 bases, and 14 bases lay between the germline ends. The germline V gene has CDR1 KGHDR and CDR2 SFDVKD. The CDR3 sequence is CASRLRRGNTIYF. CDR3 DNA sequence: TGTGCCAGCAGATTACGGAGGGGAAACACCATATATTTT.

The count of this clonotype is one. This likely comes from a read error, as the CDR3 has no conserved phenylalanine or tryptophan at its end. The chain carries TRBV19 and TRBJ2-2, with a tentative D call TRBD2 (5 bases). The germline gives CDR1 LNHDA, CDR2 SQIVND (reference sequence). The CDR3 sequence is 14 residues long. With 9 bases removed from V and 14 bases from J, the gap between germline ends came to 25 bases. CDR3 nucleotides: TGTGCCAGCTGTTCGGGGTCAGGCACCGCATTTCTGTTTTTG. Its protein is CASCSGSGTAFLFL.